This TCR beta chain was retrieved from a study of blood T cell repertoires in COVID-19. The overall study: Sites across the United States, Italy and Spain contributed samples from acute and convalescent COVID-19. The analysed material was cDNA or gDNA that came from T cells, B-cell-depleted T cells, or PBMCs.

Patients of the Seattle cohort, enrolled during active infection, were followed longitudinally. Germline lookup yields CDR1 LGHDT and CDR2 YNNKEL (reference sequence). V was pared by 4 bases and J by 2 bases, with 6 bases of the junction left unmatched. This CDR3 has 16 amino acids. Study processing details: Quantification of nucleated cells was approximated via reference gene primer amplification. Here immunoSEQ multiplex PCR was the method, and the copy in TCRdb shows in-frame clones only, minus some. V, J and clone size reflect that table, while D and trimming were determined from the DNA. The table has 100,000 to 150,000 clones, approximately 86% seen once.

The chain recombines TRBV3-1 (or the pseudogene TRBV3-2) with TRBJ2-5, with 11 bases identical to TRBD2. Specimen: peripheral blood. This TCR was sampled from a woman between 70 and 85 years old with COVID-19, enrolled during active disease. The CDR3 region has the DNA TGTGCCAGCAGCCCCCCTAGCGGGGGGTTACAAGAGACCCAGTACTTC. Protein sequence: CASSPPSGGLQETQYF.